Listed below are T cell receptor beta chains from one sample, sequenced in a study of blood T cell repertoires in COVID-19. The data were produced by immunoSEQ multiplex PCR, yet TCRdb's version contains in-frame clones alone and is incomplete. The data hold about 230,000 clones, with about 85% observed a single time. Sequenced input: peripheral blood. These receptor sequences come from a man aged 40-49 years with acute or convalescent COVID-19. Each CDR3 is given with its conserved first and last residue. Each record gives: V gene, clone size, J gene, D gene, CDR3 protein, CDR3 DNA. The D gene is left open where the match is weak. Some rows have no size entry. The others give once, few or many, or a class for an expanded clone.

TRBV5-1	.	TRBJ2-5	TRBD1	CASSFGGTGGETQYF	TGCGCCAGCAGCTTCGGCGGGACAGGGGGCGAGACCCAGTACTTC
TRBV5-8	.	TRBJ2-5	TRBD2	CASSSTSGDIETQYF	TGTGCCAGCAGCTCGACTAGCGGGGACATAGAGACCCAGTACTTC
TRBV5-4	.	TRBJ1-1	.	CASSLVGSLNTEAFF	TGTGCCAGCAGCTTGGTTGGCAGTTTGAACACTGAAGCTTTCTTT
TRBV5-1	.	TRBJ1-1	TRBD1	CASTGTGNTEAFF	TGCGCCAGCACCGGGACAGGGAACACTGAAGCTTTCTTT
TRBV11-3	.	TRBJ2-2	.	CASSQGLAGAGELFF	TGTGCCAGCAGTCAAGGGCTAGCCGGGGCCGGGGAGCTGTTTTTT
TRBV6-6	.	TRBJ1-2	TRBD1	CASSPGQGVYGYTF	TGTGCCAGCAGCCCGGGACAGGGGGTCTATGGCTACACCTTC
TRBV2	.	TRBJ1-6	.	CASSVMTAYNSPLHF	TGTGCCAGCAGTGTAATGACAGCTTATAATTCACCCCTCCACTTT
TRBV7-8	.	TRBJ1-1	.	CASSLRGSGVEAFF	TGTGCCAGCAGTCTTAGGGGTAGCGGCGTAGAAGCTTTCTTT
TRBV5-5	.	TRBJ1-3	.	CASSSIPGKSGNTIYF	TGTGCCAGCAGCTCGATACCGGGAAAAAGTGGAAACACCATATATTTT
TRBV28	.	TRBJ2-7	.	CASSLGWTGGGNEQYF	TGTGCCAGCAGTTTGGGATGGACAGGTGGAGGGAACGAGCAGTACTTC
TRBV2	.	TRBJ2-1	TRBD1	CASSEEGTGPHNEQFF	TGTGCCAGCAGTGAAGAGGGGACAGGACCCCACAATGAGCAGTTCTTC
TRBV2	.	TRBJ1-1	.	CASSGTLTEAFF	TGTGCCAGCAGTGGTACTCTCACTGAAGCTTTCTTT
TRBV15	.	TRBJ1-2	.	CATSSPARVGYTF	TGTGCCACCAGCAGTCCAGCGAGGGTTGGGTACACCTTC
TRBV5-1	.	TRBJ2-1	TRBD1	CASTPLTGRNEQFF	TGCGCCAGCACCCCGTTGACAGGGCGGAATGAGCAGTTCTTC
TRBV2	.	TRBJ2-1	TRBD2	CASSLLAGGPGEQFF	TGTGCCAGCAGTCTCCTAGCGGGGGGGCCCGGTGAGCAGTTCTTC
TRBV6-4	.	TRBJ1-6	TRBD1	CASSDPQGSANSPLHF	TGTGCCAGCAGTGATCCACAGGGGAGCGCAAATTCACCCCTCCACTTT
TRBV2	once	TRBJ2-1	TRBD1	CASRSGQYNEQFF	TGTGCCAGCAGGTCGGGACAGTACAATGAGCAGTTCTTC
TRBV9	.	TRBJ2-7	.	CASSVSPNF	TGTGCCAGCAGCGTTAGTCCGAACTTC
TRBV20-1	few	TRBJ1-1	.	CSARRPGEAFF	TGCAGTGCTAGGAGGCCTGGAGAAGCTTTCTTT
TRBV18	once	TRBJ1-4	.	CASSPQAPRANEKLFF	TGTGCCAGCTCACCCCAGGCCCCCCGTGCTAATGAAAAACTGTTTTTT
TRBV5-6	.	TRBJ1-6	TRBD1	CASSPLRTGGDSPLHF	TGTGCCAGCAGCCCCCTTCGGACAGGCGGGGATTCACCCCTCCACTTT
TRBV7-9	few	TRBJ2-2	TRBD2	CASSPGAGGPAGELFF	TGTGCCAGCAGCCCCGGAGCGGGGGGGCCGGCCGGGGAGCTGTTTTTT
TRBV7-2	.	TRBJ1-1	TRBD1	CASSPRRDSLEAFF	TGTGCCAGCAGCCCACGCAGGGACAGCCTCGAAGCTTTCTTT
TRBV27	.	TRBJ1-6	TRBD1	CASRSRGQGDNSPLHF	TGTGCCAGCAGGTCCCGGGGACAGGGGGATAATTCACCCCTCCACTTT
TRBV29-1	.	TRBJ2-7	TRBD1	CSVGQGGREQYF	TGCAGCGTTGGACAGGGGGGTCGTGAGCAGTACTTC
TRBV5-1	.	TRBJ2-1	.	CASSLASGSMGEQFF	TGCGCCAGCAGCTTGGCCTCGGGGTCAATGGGTGAGCAGTTCTTC
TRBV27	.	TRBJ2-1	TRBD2	CASILLAGGRDEQFF	TGTGCCAGCATCCTACTAGCGGGGGGGCGGGATGAGCAGTTCTTC
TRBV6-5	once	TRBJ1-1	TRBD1	CASRRQGRVAEAFF	TGTGCCAGCAGGCGACAGGGGCGGGTCGCTGAAGCTTTCTTT
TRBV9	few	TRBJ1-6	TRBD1	CASSTNSGGDSPLHF	TGTGCCAGCAGCACCAACTCAGGGGGTGATTCACCCCTCCACTTT
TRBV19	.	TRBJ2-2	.	CASTSRQNTGELFF	TGTGCCAGTACATCTAGGCAGAACACCGGGGAGCTGTTTTTT
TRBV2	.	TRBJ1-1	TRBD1	CASSEARQGEAFF	TGTGCCAGCAGTGAAGCGCGACAGGGTGAAGCTTTCTTT
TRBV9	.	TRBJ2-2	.	CASSVGNREGELFF	TGTGCCAGCAGCGTAGGAAACAGGGAAGGGGAGCTGTTTTTT
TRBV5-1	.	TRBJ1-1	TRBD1	CASSFDRANTEAFF	TGCGCCAGCAGCTTCGACAGGGCGAACACTGAAGCTTTCTTT
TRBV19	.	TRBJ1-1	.	CASSSPQGYVNTEAFF	TGTGCCAGTAGTTCACCCCAGGGATACGTGAACACTGAAGCTTTCTTT
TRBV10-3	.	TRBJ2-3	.	CAISDGVGSVTQYF	TGTGCCATCAGTGACGGGGTAGGAAGCGTTACGCAGTATTTT
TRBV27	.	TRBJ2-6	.	CASSGSLYRRSGANVLTF	TGTGCCAGCTCGGGGTCCCTTTACCGTCGGTCTGGGGCCAACGTCCTGACTTTC
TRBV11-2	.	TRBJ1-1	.	CASSQYDRLNTEAFF	TGTGCCAGCAGCCAATACGACAGGCTGAACACTGAAGCTTTCTTT
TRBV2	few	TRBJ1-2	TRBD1	CASSTGQNYGYTF	TGTGCCAGCAGTACGGGACAGAACTATGGCTACACCTTC
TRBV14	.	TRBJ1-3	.	CASSHGSGNTIYF	TGTGCCAGCAGCCACGGTTCGGGAAACACCATATATTTT
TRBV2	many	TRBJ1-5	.	CASSRSRGNQPQHF	TGTGCCAGTTCCCGATCCAGGGGCAATCAGCCCCAGCATTTT
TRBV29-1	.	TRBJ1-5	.	CSVALTGGVNQPQHF	TGCAGCGTTGCCCTGACGGGGGGCGTGAATCAGCCCCAGCATTTT
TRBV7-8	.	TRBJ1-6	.	CASSLDRIHSPLHF	TGTGCCAGCAGCTTAGACAGGATCCATTCACCCCTCCACTTT
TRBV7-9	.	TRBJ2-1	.	CASSLHSNNEQFF	TGTGCCAGCAGCTTACACAGTAACAATGAGCAGTTCTTC
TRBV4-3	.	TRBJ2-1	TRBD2	CASSQDHRTSGGNNEQFF	TGCGCCAGCAGCCAAGATCACCGGACTAGCGGGGGGAACAATGAGCAGTTCTTC
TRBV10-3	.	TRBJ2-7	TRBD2	CAISVGLAGEQYF	TGTGCCATCAGTGTGGGACTAGCGGGGGAGCAGTACTTC
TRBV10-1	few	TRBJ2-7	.	CASSEALRGEQYF	TGCGCCAGCAGTGAAGCTCTCAGGGGTGAGCAGTACTTC
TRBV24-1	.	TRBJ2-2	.	CATQDSSWDGELFF	TGTGCCACCCAGGACTCCTCCTGGGACGGGGAGCTGTTTTTT
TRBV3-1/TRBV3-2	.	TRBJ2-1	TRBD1	CASSLRDSSYNEQFF	TGTGCCAGCAGCCTCCGGGACAGCTCCTACAATGAGCAGTTCTTC
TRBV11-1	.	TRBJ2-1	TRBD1	CASSLTGNEQFF	TGTGCCAGCAGCTTGACAGGGAATGAGCAGTTCTTC
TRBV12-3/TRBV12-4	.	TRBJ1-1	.	CASSSYHRFEAFF	TGTGCCAGCAGCTCCTACCACAGGTTTGAAGCTTTCTTT
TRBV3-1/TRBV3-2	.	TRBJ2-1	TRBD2	CASRDGTSGAYNEQFF	TGTGCCAGCAGAGACGGGACTAGCGGGGCCTACAATGAGCAGTTCTTC